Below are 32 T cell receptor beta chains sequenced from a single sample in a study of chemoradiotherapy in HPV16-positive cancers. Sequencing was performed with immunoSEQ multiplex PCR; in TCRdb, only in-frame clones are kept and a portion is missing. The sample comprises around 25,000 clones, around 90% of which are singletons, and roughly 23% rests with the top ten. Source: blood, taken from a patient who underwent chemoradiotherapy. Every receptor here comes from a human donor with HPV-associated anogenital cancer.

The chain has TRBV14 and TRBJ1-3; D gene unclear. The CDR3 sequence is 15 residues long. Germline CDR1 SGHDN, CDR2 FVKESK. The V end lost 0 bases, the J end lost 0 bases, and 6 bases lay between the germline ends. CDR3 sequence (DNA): TGTGCCAGCAGCCAAGATCGGGGCTCTGGAAACACCATATATTTT. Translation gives CASSQDRGSGNTIYF.

CDR3 sequence reads: CASSLGRTEQYF. The DNA of the CDR3 is TGTGCCAGCAGCTTAGGTCGGACAGAGCAGTACTTC. The V and J genes are TRBV7-8 and TRBJ2-7; tentatively, D is TRBD1 (5 bases). The germline gives CDR1 SGHVS, CDR2 FQNEAQ. V was pared by 1 base and J by 7 bases, with 8 bases between. The CDR3 runs to 12 residues.

DNA for the CDR3: TGTGCCAGCAGCCAGGGACAGGGGGTCCTTGGGTTAGGCACTGAAGCTTTCTTT. Protein: CASSQGQGVLGLGTEAFF. The chain is built from TRBV4-2 and TRBJ1-1, with 11 positions matching TRBD1. Germline CDR1 and CDR2: LGHNA and YNFKEQ. The V gene end was trimmed by 3 bases and the J gene end by 4 bases; junction bases not matched to a gene: 13. This CDR3 is 18 amino acids long.

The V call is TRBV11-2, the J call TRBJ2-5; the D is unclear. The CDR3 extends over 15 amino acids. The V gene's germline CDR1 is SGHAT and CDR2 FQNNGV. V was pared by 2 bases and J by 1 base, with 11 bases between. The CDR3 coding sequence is TGTGCCAGCAGCTTACCCTTCTCCGGCCAAGAGACCCAGTACTTC. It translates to CASSLPFSGQETQYF.

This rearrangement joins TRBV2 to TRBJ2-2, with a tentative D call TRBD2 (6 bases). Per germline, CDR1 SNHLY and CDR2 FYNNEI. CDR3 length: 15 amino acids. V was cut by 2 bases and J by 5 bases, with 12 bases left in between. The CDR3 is CASSENREWTGELFF. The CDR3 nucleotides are TGTGCCAGCAGTGAAAATCGGGAGTGGACCGGGGAGCTGTTTTTT.

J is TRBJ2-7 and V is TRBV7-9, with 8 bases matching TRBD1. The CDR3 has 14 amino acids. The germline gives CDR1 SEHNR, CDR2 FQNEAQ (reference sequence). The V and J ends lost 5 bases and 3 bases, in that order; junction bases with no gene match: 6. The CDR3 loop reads CASSAGTGNYEQYF. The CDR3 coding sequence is TGTGCCAGCAGCGCGGGGACAGGCAACTACGAGCAGTACTTC.

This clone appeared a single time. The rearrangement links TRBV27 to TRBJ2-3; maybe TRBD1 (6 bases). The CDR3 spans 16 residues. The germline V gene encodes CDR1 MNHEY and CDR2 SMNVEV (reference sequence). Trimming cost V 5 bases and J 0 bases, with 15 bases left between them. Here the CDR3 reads CASSRRTVTSTDTQYF. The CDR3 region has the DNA TGTGCCAGCAGTCGACGGACAGTGACTAGCACAGATACGCAGTATTTT.

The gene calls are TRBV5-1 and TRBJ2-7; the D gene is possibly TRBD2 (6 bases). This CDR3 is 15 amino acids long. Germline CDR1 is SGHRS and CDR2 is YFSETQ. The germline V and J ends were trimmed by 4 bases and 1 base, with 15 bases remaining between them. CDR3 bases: TGCGCCAGCAGCCCTCAGGGAGGAAGTTCCTACGAGCAGTACTTC. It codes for CASSPQGGSSYEQYF. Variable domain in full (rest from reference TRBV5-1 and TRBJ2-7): KAGVTQTPRYLIKTRGQQVTLSCSPISGHRSVSWYQQTPGQGLQFLFEYFSETQRNKGNFPGRFSGRQFSNSRSEMNVSTLELGDSALYLCASSPQGGSSYEQYFGPGTRLTVT.

CDR3 region: CASSGRTDANYGYTF. The DNA for the CDR3 is TGTGCCAGCAGCGGGCGGACAGATGCTAACTATGGCTACACCTTC. This chain links TRBV4-2 with TRBJ1-2; D perhaps matches TRBD1 (6 bases). Trimming cost V 5 bases and J 0 bases, with 13 bases left between them. The CDR3 spans 15 residues. The germline CDR1 and CDR2 sequences are LGHNA and YNFKEQ.

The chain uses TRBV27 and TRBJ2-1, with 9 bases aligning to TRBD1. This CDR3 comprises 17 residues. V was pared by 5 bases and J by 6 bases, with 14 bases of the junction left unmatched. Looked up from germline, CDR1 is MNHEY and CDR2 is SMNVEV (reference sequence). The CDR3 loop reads CASSERRGTGPVNEQFF. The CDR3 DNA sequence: TGTGCCAGCAGTGAACGCCGTGGGACAGGGCCAGTCAATGAGCAGTTCTTC.

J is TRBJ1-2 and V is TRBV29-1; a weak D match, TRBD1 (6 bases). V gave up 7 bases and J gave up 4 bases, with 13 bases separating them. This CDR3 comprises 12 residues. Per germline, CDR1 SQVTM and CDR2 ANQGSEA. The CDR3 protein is CSGRTDAYGYTF. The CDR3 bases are TGCAGCGGGAGGACAGACGCCTATGGCTACACCTTC. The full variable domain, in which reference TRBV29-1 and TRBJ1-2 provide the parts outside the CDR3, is SAVISQKPSRDICQRGTSLTIQCQVDSQVTMMFWYRQQPGQSLTLIATANQGSEATYESGFVIDKFPISRPNLTFSTLTVSNMSPEDSSIYLCSGRTDAYGYTFGSGTRLTVV.

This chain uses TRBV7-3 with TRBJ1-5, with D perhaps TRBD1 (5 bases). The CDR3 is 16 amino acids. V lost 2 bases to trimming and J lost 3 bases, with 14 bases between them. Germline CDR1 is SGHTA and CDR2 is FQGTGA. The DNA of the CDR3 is TGTGCCAGCAGCTTAGGACTGGGGCGAGTCAATCAGCCCCAGCATTTT. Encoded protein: CASSLGLGRVNQPQHF. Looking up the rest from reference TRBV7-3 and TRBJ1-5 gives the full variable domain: GAGVSQTPSNKVTEKGKYVELRCDPISGHTALYWYRQSLGQGPEFLIYFQGTGAADDSGLPNDRFFAVRPEGSVSTLKIQRTERGDSAVYLCASSLGLGRVNQPQHFGDGTRLSIL.

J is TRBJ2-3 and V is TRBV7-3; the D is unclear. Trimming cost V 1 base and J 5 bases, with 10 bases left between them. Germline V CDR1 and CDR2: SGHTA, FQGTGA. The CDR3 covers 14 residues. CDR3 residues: CASSLNVGLDTQYF. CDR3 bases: TGTGCCAGCAGCTTAAATGTGGGGTTAGATACGCAGTATTTT.

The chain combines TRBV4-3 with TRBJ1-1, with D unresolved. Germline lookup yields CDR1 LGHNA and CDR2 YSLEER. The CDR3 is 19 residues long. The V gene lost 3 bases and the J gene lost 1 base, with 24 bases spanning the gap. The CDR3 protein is CASSHPLSWAGRGNTEAFF. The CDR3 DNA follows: TGCGCCAGCAGCCACCCGCTCAGTTGGGCAGGCCGTGGGAACACTGAAGCTTTCTTT.

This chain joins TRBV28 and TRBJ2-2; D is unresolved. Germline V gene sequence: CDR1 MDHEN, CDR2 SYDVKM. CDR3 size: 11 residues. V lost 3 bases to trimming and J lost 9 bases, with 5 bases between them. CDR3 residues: CASSFFRELFF. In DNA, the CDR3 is TGTGCCAGCAGTTTTTTTAGGGAGCTGTTTTTT.

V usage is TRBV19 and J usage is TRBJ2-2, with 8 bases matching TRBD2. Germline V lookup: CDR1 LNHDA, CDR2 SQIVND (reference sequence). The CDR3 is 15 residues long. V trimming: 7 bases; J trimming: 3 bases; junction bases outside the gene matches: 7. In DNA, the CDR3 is TGTGCCAGTATAAAGTCTAGCGGGTACACCGGGGAGCTGTTTTTT. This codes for CASIKSSGYTGELFF.

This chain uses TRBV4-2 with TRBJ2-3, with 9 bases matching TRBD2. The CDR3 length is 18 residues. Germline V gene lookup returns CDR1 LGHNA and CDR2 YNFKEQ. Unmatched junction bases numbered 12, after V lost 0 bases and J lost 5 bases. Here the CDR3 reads CASSQESSGVRKLDTQYF. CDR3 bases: TGTGCCAGCAGCCAAGAATCTAGCGGGGTGCGAAAACTAGATACGCAGTATTTT.

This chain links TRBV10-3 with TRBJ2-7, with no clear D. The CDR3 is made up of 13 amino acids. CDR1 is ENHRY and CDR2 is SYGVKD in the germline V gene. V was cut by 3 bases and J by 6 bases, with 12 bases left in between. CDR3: CAISDGAIFEQYF. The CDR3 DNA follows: TGTGCCATCAGTGACGGTGCAATTTTCGAGCAGTACTTC.

This CDR3 reads CAISGVGQGAKENTEAFF. The DNA of the CDR3 is TGTGCCATCAGTGGAGTGGGACAGGGGGCAAAGGAGAACACTGAAGCTTTCTTT. The chain links TRBV10-3 to TRBJ1-1, with TRBD1 identical over 12 bases. The CDR3 is 18 residues long. Germline assignment: CDR1 ENHRY and CDR2 SYGVKD. V gave up 4 bases and J gave up 1 base; unmatched junction bases: 10.

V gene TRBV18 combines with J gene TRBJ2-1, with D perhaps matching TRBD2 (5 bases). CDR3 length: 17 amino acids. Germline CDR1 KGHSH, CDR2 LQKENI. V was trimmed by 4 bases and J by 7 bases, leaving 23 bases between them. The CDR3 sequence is CASSLAGVGSRFNEQFF. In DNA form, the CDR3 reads TGTGCCAGCTCACTGGCGGGCGTTGGCAGTCGGTTTAATGAGCAGTTCTTC.

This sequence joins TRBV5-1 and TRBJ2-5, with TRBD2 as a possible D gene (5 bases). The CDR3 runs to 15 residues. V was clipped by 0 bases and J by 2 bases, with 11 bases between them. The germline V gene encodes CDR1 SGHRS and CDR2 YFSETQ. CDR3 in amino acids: CASSLEGARQETQYF. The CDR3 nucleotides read TGCGCCAGCAGCTTGGAGGGAGCCAGGCAAGAGACCCAGTACTTC.

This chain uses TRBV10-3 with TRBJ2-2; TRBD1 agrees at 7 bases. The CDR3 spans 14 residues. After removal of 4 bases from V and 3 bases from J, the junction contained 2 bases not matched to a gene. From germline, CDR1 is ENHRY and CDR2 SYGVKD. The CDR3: CAISGGGYTGELFF. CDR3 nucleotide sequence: TGTGCCATCAGTGGAGGGGGCTACACCGGGGAGCTGTTTTTT.

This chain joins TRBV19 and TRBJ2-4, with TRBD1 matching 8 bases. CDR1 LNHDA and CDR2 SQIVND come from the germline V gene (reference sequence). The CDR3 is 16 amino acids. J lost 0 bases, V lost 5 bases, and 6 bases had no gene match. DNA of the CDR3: TGTGCCAGTAGTGGACAGGGAACCCCAGCCAAAAACATTCAGTACTTC. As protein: CASSGQGTPAKNIQYF.

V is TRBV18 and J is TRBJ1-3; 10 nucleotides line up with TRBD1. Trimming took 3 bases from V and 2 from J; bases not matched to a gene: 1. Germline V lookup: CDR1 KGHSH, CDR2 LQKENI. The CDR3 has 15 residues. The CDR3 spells CASSPGQGAGNTIYF. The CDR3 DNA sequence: TGTGCCAGCTCACCCGGACAGGGGGCTGGAAACACCATATATTTT.

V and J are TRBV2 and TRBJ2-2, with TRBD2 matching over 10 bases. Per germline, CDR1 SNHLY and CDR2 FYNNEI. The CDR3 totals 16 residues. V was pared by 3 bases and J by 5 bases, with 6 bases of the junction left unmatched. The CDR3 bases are TGTGCCAGCAGTGACAGGCTAGCGGGAGTAACCGGGGAGCTGTTTTTT. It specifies CASSDRLAGVTGELFF.

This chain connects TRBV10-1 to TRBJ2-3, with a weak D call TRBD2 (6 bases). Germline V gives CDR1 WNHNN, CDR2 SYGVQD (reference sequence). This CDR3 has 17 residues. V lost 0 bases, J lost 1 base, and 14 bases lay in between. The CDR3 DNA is TGCGCCAGCAGTGAGTCTCCTTTAGCGGTGGGCACAGATACGCAGTATTTT. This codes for CASSESPLAVGTDTQYF.

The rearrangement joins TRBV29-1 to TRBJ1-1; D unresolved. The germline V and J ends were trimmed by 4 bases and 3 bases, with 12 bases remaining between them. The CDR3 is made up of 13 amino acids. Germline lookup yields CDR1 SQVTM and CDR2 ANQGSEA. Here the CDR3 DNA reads TGCAGCGTTGGCCCGGACGATTACACTGAAGCTTTCTTT. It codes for CSVGPDDYTEAFF.

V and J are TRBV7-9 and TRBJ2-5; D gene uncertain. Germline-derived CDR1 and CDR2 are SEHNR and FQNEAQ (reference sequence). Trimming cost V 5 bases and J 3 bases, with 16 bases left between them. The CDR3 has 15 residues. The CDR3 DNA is TGTGCCAGCAGCGGGCGTGTACAGACCAAAGAGACCCAGTACTTC. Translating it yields CASSGRVQTKETQYF.

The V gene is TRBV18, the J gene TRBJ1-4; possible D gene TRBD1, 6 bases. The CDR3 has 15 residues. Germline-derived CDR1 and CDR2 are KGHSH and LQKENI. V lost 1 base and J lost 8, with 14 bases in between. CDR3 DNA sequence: TGTGCCAGCTCACCACGGACAGCTCGAGACGAAAAACTGTTTTTT. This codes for CASSPRTARDEKLFF.

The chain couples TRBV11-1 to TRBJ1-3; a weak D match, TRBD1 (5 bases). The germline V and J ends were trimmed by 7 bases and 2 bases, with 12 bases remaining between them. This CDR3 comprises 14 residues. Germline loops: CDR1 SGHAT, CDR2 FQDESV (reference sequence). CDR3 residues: CASITGSPGNTIYF. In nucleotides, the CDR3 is TGTGCCAGCATTACAGGATCCCCTGGAAACACCATATATTTT. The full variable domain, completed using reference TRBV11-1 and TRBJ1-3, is EAEVAQSPRYKITEKSQAVAFWCDPISGHATLYWYRQILGQGPELLVQFQDESVVDDSQLPKDRFSAERLKGVDSTLKIQPAELGDSAMYLCASITGSPGNTIYFGEGSWLTVV.

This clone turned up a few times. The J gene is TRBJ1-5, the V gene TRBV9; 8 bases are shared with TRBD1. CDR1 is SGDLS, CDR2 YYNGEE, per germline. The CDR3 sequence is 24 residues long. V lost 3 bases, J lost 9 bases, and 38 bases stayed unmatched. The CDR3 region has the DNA TGTGCCAGCAGCGGTCAGGGGGCTATTTTAGGGAAACGACAACTCCTGCCTTTATTTCGGCCCCAGCATTTT. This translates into CASSGQGAILGKRQLLPLFRPQHF.

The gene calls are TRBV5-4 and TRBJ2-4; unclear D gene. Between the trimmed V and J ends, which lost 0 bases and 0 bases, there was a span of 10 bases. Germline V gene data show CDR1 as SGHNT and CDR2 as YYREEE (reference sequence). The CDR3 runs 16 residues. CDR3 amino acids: CASSLGDPLAKNIQYF. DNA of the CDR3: TGTGCCAGCAGCTTGGGTGACCCACTAGCCAAAAACATTCAGTACTTC.